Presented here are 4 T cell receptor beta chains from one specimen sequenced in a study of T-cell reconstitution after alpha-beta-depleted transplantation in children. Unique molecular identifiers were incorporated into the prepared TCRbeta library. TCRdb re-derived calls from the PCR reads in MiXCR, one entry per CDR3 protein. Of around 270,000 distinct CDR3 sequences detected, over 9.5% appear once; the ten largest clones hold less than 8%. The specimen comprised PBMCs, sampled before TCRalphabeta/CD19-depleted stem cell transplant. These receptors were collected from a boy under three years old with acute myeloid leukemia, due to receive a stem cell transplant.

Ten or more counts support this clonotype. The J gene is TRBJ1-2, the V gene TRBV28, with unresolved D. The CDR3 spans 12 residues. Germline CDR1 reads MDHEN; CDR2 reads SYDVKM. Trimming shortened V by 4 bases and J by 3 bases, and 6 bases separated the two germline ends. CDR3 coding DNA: TGTGCCAGCAGTTGGCGGGACTATGGCTACACCTTC. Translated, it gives CASSWRDYGYTF.

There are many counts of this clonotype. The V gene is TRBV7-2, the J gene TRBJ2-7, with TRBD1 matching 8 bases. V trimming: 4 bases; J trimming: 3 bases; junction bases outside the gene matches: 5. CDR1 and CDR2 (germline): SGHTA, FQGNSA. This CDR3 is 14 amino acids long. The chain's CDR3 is CASSWDRFGYEQYF. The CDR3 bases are TGTGCCAGCAGCTGGGACAGGTTCGGCTACGAGCAGTACTTC. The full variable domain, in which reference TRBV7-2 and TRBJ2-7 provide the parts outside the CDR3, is GAGVSQSPSNKVTEKGKDVELRCDPISGHTALYWYRQSLGQGLEFLIYFQGNSAPDKSGLPSDRFSAERTGGSVSTLTIQRTQQEDSAVYLCASSWDRFGYEQYFGPGTRLTVT.

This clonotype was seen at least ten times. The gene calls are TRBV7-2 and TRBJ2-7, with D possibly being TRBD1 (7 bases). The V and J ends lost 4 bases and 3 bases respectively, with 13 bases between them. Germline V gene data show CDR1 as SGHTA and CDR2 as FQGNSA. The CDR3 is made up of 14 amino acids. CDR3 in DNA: TGTGCCAGCAGCTGGCACAGGGGACTCTACGAGCAGTACTTC. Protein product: CASSWHRGLYEQYF.

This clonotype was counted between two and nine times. The CDR3 loop is CASSYSGGIPSYEQYF. The DNA of the CDR3 is TGTGCCAGCAGTTACTCGGGGGGCATTCCCTCCTACGAGCAGTACTTC. The chain couples TRBV6-5 to TRBJ2-7, with D perhaps matching TRBD1 or TRBD2 (6 bases each). This CDR3 spans 16 amino acids. The germline gives CDR1 MNHEY, CDR2 SVGAGI. V gave up 0 bases and J gave up 0 bases, with 12 bases separating them.